Reported below is one TCR beta chain. Its antigen is as yet unknown. These data originate in a study of T cell clones after liver transplantation. Overall study: Samples came from ITN030ST, which attempted immunosuppression withdrawal within 2 years of liver transplantation. TCRbeta sequencing after a pre-transplant mixed lymphocyte reaction identified graft-donor-reactive clones, later tracked in post-transplant blood. Study-wide results and caveats: Compared with third party-reactive sequences, donor-reactive ones declined more, independent of withdrawal success. The donor-reactive repertoire was only partly measurable in a couple of subjects, lacking donor cells.

Only in-frame clones appear in the TCRdb table, and some are missing; sequencing was by immunoSEQ multiplex PCR. The profile shows 6,500 to 8,000 clones, 70% of them singletons. This clonotype was sampled from a human donor who received a liver transplant. The sample in question was CD8+ T cells from blood, obtained before liver transplant.

The CDR3 sequence is CAIIRNTGELFF. The CDR3, as DNA: TGTGCCATCATCAGGAACACCGGGGAGCTGTTTTTT. V and J are TRBV6-1 and TRBJ2-2; no clear D. In germline, CDR1 is MNHNS, CDR2 SASEGT. V lost 10 bases, J lost 1 base, and 7 bases lay in between. The CDR3 extends over 12 amino acids.